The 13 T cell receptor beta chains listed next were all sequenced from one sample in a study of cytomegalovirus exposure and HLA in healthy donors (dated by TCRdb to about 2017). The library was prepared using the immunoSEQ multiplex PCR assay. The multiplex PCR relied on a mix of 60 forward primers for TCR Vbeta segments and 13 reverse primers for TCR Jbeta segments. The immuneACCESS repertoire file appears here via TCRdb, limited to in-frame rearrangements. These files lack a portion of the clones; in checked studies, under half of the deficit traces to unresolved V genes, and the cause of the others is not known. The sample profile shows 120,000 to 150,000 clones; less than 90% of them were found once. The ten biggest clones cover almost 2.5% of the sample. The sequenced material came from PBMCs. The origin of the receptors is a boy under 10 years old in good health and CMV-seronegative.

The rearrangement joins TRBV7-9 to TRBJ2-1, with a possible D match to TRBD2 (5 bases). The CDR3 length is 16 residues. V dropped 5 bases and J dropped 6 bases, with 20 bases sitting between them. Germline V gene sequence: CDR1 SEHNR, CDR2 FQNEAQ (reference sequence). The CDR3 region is CASSRGKGRSGNEQFF. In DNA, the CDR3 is TGTGCCAGCAGCCGGGGAAAGGGCAGATCGGGCAATGAGCAGTTCTTC. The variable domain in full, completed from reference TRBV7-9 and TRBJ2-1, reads DTGVSQNPRHKITKRGQNVTFRCDPISEHNRLYWYRQTLGQGPEFLTYFQNEAQLEKSRLLSDRFSAERPKGSFSTLEIQRTEQGDSAMYLCASSRGKGRSGNEQFFGPGTRLTVL.

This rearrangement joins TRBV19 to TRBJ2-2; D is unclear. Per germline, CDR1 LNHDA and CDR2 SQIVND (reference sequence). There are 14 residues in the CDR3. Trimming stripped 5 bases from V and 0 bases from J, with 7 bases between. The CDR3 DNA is TGTGCCAGTAGTGGCCAAGCGAACACCGGGGAGCTGTTTTTT. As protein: CASSGQANTGELFF.

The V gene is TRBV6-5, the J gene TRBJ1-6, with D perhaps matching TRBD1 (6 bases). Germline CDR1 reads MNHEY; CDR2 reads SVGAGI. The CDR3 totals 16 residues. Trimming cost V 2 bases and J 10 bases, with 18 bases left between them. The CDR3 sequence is CASSYAFAQGRSPLHF. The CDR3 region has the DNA TGTGCCAGCAGTTACGCTTTTGCACAGGGCCGCTCACCCCTCCACTTT.

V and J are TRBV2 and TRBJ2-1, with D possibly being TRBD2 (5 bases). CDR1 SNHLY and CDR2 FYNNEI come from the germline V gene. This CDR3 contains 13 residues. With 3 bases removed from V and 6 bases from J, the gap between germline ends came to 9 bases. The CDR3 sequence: CASSDPGINEQFF. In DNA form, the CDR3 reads TGTGCCAGCAGTGATCCCGGGATCAATGAGCAGTTCTTC. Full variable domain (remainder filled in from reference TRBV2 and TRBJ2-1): EPEVTQTPSHQVTQMGQEVILRCVPISNHLYFYWYRQILGQKVEFLVSFYNNEISEKSEIFDDQFSVERPDGSNFTLKIRSTKLEDSAMYFCASSDPGINEQFFGPGTRLTVL.

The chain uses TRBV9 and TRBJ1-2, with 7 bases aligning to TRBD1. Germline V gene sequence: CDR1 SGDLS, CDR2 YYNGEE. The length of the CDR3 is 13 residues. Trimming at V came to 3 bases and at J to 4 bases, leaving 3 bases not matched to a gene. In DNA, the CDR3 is TGTGCCAGCAGCGATGGGACAGTCTATGGCTACACCTTC. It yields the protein CASSDGTVYGYTF.

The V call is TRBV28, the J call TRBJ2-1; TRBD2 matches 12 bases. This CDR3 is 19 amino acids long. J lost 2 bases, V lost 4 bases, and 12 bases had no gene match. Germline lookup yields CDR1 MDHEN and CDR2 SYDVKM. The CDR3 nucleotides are TGTGCCAGCAGTTCTACTATGACCAGACTAGCGGGAGCCTACAATGAGCAGTTCTTC. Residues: CASSSTMTRLAGAYNEQFF.

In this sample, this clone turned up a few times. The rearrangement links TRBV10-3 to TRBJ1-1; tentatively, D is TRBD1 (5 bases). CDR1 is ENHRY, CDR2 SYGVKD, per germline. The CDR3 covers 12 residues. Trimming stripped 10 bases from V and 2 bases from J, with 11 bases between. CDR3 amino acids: CATSTANTEAFF. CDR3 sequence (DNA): TGTGCCACCTCGACAGCTAACACTGAAGCTTTCTTT.

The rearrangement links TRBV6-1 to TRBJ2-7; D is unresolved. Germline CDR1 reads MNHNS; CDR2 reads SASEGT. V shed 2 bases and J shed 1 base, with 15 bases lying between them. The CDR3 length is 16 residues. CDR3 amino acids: CASSEFYSVESYEQYF. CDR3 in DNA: TGTGCCAGCAGTGAATTTTATTCCGTAGAGTCCTACGAGCAGTACTTC.

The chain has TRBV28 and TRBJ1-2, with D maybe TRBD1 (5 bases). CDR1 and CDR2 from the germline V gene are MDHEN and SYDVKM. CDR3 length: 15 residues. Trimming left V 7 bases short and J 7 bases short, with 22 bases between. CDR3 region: CASTPTRGRSVGYTF. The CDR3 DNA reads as TGTGCCAGCACCCCAACTCGGGGGAGAAGCGTTGGCTACACCTTC.

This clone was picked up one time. CDR3 in DNA: TGTGCCATCAGTGAGTCGTGGTCCCCGACAGGGACGAACACCGGGGAGCTGTTTTTT. Protein product: CAISESWSPTGTNTGELFF. This chain connects TRBV10-3 to TRBJ2-2, with TRBD1 matching over 7 bases. V dropped 0 bases and J dropped 0; count of bases not matched to a gene: 10. The CDR3 has 19 residues. Germline V gives CDR1 ENHRY, CDR2 SYGVKD.

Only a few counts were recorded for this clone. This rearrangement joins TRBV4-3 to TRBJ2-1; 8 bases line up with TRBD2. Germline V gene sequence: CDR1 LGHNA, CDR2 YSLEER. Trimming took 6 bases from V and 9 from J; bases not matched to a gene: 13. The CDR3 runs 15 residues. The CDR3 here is CASRPSGSSLGEQFF. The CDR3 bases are TGCGCCAGCAGACCAAGCGGGAGCTCTCTCGGTGAGCAGTTCTTC.

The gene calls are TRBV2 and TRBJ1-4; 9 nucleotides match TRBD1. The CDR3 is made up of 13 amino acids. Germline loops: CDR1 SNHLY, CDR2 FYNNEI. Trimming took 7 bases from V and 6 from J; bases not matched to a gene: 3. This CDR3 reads CASKRDRDEKLFF. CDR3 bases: TGTGCCAGCAAAAGGGACAGGGATGAAAAACTGTTTTTT.

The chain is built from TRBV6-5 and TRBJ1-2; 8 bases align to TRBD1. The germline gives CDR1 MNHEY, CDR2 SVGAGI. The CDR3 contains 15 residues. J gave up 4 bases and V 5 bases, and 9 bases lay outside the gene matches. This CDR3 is CASSRGTGNIYGYTF. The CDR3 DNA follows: TGTGCCAGCAGTAGGGGGACAGGCAACATCTATGGCTACACCTTC.